The source of this T cell receptor (beta chain) is a study of OX40 agonist ivuxolimab in advanced cancers. Trimming left V 1 base short and J 4 bases short, with 13 bases between. From germline, CDR1 is MGHRA and CDR2 YSYEKL. CDR3 length: 15 residues. Clones were sequenced by immunoSEQ multiplex PCR, and TCRdb holds only the in-frame ones, with some missing. The data show roughly 64,000 clones, with roughly 82% seen just once and 2% to 3% held by the top ten. The sequence was obtained from an adult with an advanced solid tumor such as melanoma, head and neck, liver or kidney cancer. The V call is TRBV4-1, the J call TRBJ1-2; D uncertain. Sequencing used CD4+ or CD8+ T cells sorted from blood, obtained in a trial of the OX40 agonist ivuxolimab. For the CDR3, the DNA is TGCGCCAGCAGCCAAGGTATGGGAGAGGGCTATGGCTACACCTTC. It codes for CASSQGMGEGYGYTF.